This T cell receptor (beta chain) was captured by sequencing in a study of cytomegalovirus exposure and HLA in healthy donors. The CDR3 is 14 residues long. Germline loops: CDR1 SEHNR, CDR2 FQNEAQ (reference sequence). V lost 5 bases and J 6 bases, leaving 17 bases between the germline ends. The PCR used 60 Vbeta and 13 Jbeta primers. Some clones are missing from TCRdb's copy, which holds only in-frame ones; the method was immunoSEQ multiplex PCR. The sample lists around 210,000 clones, 78% occurring once. The sample was PBMCs. The receptor was derived from a boy aged 5 to 17 in good health and CMV-seronegative. This sequence joins TRBV7-9 and TRBJ2-7, with D possibly matching TRBD2 (7 bases). Here the CDR3 reads CASSPSPGGGEQYF. The CDR3 DNA reads as TGTGCCAGCAGCCCTTCTCCGGGGGGCGGCGAGCAGTACTTC.